This T cell receptor beta chain originates from a study of T cell changes during pregnancy in multiple sclerosis. This clone has a single count. Germline CDR1 reads SGHRS; CDR2 reads YFSETQ. CDR3 length: 16 residues. Trimming took 4 bases from V and 0 from J, leaving 15 bases between them. TCRdb keeps only in-frame clones here, not all; method: immunoSEQ multiplex PCR. The sample contains roughly 110,000 clones, about 93% of which appear only once. This chain links TRBV5-1 with TRBJ2-3, with a weak D call TRBD2 (5 bases). Sequenced material: peripheral blood, taken in the third trimester of pregnancy. The clonotype comes from a female donor with multiple sclerosis, enrolled in a pregnancy study. This CDR3 reads CASSEPERPSTDTQYF. The CDR3 region has the DNA TGCGCCAGCAGCGAGCCCGAGCGGCCTAGCACAGATACGCAGTATTTT.